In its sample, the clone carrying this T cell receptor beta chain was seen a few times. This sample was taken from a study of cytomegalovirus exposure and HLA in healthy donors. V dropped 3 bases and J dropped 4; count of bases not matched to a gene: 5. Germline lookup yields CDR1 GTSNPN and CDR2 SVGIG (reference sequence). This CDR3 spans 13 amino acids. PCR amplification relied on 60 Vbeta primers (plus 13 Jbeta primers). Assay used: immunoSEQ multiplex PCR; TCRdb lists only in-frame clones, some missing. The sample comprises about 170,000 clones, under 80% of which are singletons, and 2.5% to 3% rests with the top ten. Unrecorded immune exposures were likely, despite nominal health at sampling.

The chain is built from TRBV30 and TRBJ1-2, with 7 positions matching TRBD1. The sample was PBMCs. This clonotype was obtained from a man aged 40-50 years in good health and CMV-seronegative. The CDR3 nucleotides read TGTGCCTGGAGGGAGACAGGGACCTATGGCTACACCTTC. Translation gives CAWRETGTYGYTF.